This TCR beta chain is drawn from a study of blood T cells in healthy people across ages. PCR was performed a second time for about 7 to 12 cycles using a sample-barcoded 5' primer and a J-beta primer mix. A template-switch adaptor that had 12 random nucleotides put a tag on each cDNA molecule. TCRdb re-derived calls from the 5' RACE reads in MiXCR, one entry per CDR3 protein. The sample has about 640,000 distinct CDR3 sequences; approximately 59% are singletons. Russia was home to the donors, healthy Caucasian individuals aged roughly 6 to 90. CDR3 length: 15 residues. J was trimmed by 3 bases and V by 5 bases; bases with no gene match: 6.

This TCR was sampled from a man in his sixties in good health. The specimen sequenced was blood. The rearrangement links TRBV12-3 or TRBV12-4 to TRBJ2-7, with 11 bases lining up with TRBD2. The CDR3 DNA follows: TGTGCCAGCAGTGATAGCGGGGGGGATAACTACGAGCAGTACTTC. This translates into CASSDSGGDNYEQYF.